This T cell receptor (beta chain) was documented in a study of cytomegalovirus exposure and HLA in healthy donors (dated by TCRdb to 2015 to 2018). With respect to the entire study: According to an earlier analysis of 550 to 700 of the donors, about 179 million T cells yielded 95 million to 140 million unique TCR beta sequences and 276 Gb of sequence data. Around 300 gigabases of sequencing data and some 85 million unique TCR sequences were included in an early release covering under 650 HLA-typed donors. Of the roughly 400 genotyped donors, approximately 83% fell in the genetic ancestry cluster associated with self-reported Caucasian donors. The study aimed to test whether signatures of past pathogen exposure could be identified by cataloging public T cell receptors. The T cell repertoires of 670 or so subjects were profiled by immunosequencing and related to cytomegalovirus serostatus. A separate validation cohort of more than 100 different subjects was used in addition to the roughly 670-subject first cohort. To predict cytomegalovirus infection status, the study brought together high-throughput TCR immunosequencing, statistical association of individual TCRs with disease status, and machine learning. To study patterns of TCR occurrence, a later analysis re-analyzed previously published TCR beta repertoires from just over 650 donors and added high-resolution HLA genotyping. Rather than using new phenotypic data, the later analysis identified candidate immune exposures from TCR beta sequences and from how often those sequences occurred across donors. In an earlier analysis of a few hundred of the donors, high-throughput TCR beta sequencing was used to judge whether each TCR beta V gene segment behaved as functional or pseudogenic. Donor age, sex, ethnicity and CMV serostatus were collected together with the repertoire data. Genome-wide SNP genotypes for about 60% of the 666 donors were used in a later genetic analysis, which treated that subset as a discovery cohort. Every discovery cohort repertoire had been produced on one sequencing platform. Both class I and class II loci were covered by HLA typing, at four-digit resolution. The number of donors typed differed by locus, with about 629-630 for A, B, C, DRB1 and DQB1, around 500 for DQA1, 606 for DPA1, and some 450 for DPB1. Five DR-DQ haplotypes were handled as single units for association and clustering, since linkage in the cohort was strong. On average, 235,054 unique TCR beta nucleotide sequences were sequenced per donor among some 430 genotyped donors of the cohort, with roughly 18% of those sequences being non-productive.

From a lookup of the germline V gene (reference sequence), CDR1 and CDR2 are WNHNN and SYGVQD. From its cysteine to its phenylalanine, the CDR3 spans 16 amino acids. Only the CDR3 part of the read is kept: 48 bases, read in frame from the first base. Clipping removes 4 bases from V and 2 bases from J, with 8 as the unmatched junction base count. The cohort was made up of under 800 healthy bone marrow donors. Cohort members were all nominally healthy when sampled, although unrecorded immune exposures were likely present. The donor tested CMV seropositive and was one of the 289 seropositive cohort members. A peripheral blood sample was provided by each donor, and peripheral blood mononuclear cells were used for TCR beta sequencing. Genomic DNA was extracted from the blood cell samples with the Qiagen DNeasy Blood Extraction Kit. Details on this clone: It has no known antigen specificity. Qualities for individual bases were not recorded, and no much larger clone is one base off.

Paper-wide results and their limitations: According to the authors, the approach could potentially be generalized to other disease states and immunological phenotypes. A later genetic analysis associated a missense DCLRE1C variant with V-gene and J-gene trimming of TCR beta chains, and an independent cohort replicated the association. A few of the identified cytomegalovirus-associated TCR beta chains were confirmed in vitro to be specific for cytomegalovirus antigens. A later genetic analysis reported fewer N-insertions in productive TCRs among donors in an Asian-associated ancestry cluster than the roughly 620-donor mean. In a later analysis, the rate of TCR association differed among HLA loci, with DRB1 alleles having the most associated TCRs and HLA-C alleles having the fewest. In an earlier analysis of approximately 600 of the donors, most TCR beta V segments were observed in productive rearrangements about 87% or about 30% of the time, broadly matching IMGT annotations. The sequencing pipeline was judged likely to have produced a cluster of highly shared sequence variants as a technical artifact. When HLA alleles, especially DR and DQ, strongly co-occurred, attributing TCR associations to individual alleles was difficult. The presence/absence analyses assumed that sequencing depth was roughly uniform across donors, and that assumption may not be true. The 87-base-pair reads could not distinguish some IMGT-functional V segments, including TRBV6-2 and TRBV6-3, so those segments were excluded. Linkage disequilibrium might explain the correlated functional status among segregating V segments, but an unknown experimental factor could not be excluded. At a false discovery rate of 0.05, a later analysis linked some 18,000 TCR beta sequences to specific HLA alleles. In a later analysis, HLA-associated TCR beta chains were found to be more clonally expanded and to have lower generation probabilities than equally common non-associated chains. Because HLA typing was missing for some donors at each locus, association tests included only the typed subset. This cohort had only TCR beta chains sequenced, and the lack of alpha or paired-chain data limited which features could be detected. A further reported finding was that TCR beta sequences accurately predicted the HLA-A and HLA-B alleles for most subjects in the first cohort. CMV serostatus was the only immune exposure information available for the cohort. A later analysis reported that several top co-occurrence clusters appeared linked to parvovirus B19, influenza, CMV and Epstein-Barr virus. While some public TCRs were present in many individuals, most TCR sequences turned up only very rarely across donors. Because counts were too low, more than 15 rarely observed V segments, including chromosome 9 orphons, were excluded from the earlier analysis of fewer than 650 of the donors. Most CMV-associated TCR beta chains appeared to be HLA-restricted in a later analysis, and the HLA associations seemed to be driven largely by CMV exposure. The classifier was reported to diagnose cytomegalovirus status with high specificity and sensitivity in both the original and validation cohorts. The study gave a list of some 150 TCR beta chains associated with cytomegalovirus.

The library was prepared using the immunoSEQ multiplex PCR assay. For the multiplex PCR, a mixture combining 60 forward primers for TCR Vbeta segments and 13 reverse primers for TCR Jbeta segments was used. The CDR3 region of rearranged TCR beta genes was amplified from genomic DNA with a multiplex PCR assay. On the Illumina HiSeq System, the amplified TCR beta libraries were sequenced as 87-base-pair reads. For the original study's pipeline: A later analysis tallied around 87 million unique TCR beta chains across the 700 or so repertoires, and about 10 million of those chains were shared by two or more donors. Raw reads were error-corrected and collapsed into unique sequences by a nearest-neighbor algorithm in which closely related sequences were merged to remove PCR and sequencing errors. CDR3 sequences were aligned to IMGT reference sequences to assign V, D and J gene segments. For a sequence to be retained, a match of at least six nucleotides was required to both a V gene segment and a J gene segment. A rearrangement was called productive if the CDR3 had no stop codons and remained in frame with V and J, and every other rearrangement was called non-productive. CDR3 was defined according to IMGT convention as the region running from the second conserved V-encoded cysteine to the conserved J-encoded phenylalanine. The earlier analysis of about 560 of the donors excluded any sequence lacking an unambiguous match to a single V gene segment. An earlier analysis of several hundred of the donors called V segments functional above 56.7% productive rearrangements and segregating when the between-donor standard deviation exceeded 5%. To diagnose cytomegalovirus status from the catalog of TCR beta chain sequences, a statistical classification framework was built. A later analysis assigned V and J genes by comparing TCR nucleotide sequences with IMGT/GENE-DB human TR gene sequences. In a later analysis, CDR3 sequences and most-parsimonious VDJ recombination scenarios were assigned using the TCRdist pipeline. A later analysis defined each TCR beta chain by its CDR3 amino acid sequence plus V-gene family, and excluded reads lacking a unique V-gene family. A later analysis removed nearly 600 highly shared, low-generation-probability nucleotide sequences to deal with suspected cross-contamination and a sequencing artifact. For each public chain, a later analysis derived a clonal expansion index from normalized ranks of inferred template counts within each repertoire. In a later analysis, generation probabilities were computed with a VDJ recombination model fitted to out-of-frame rearrangements, and the resulting probabilities were checked against IGoR. In a later analysis, TCR-TCR, TCR-HLA and TCR-CMV co-occurrence was scored with hypergeometric tests, and a repertoire-size bias correction was applied to TCR pairs. False discovery rates were estimated in a later analysis by permuting HLA or CMV assignments 20 times. A later analysis grouped co-occurring TCRs with DBSCAN, adding TCRdist sequence similarity when clustering within HLA-allele-positive subsets. Repertoires with fewer than 30,000 or more than 120,000 public chains, plus five repertoires with anomalous nucleotide sharing, were excluded from co-occurrence clustering. Entries here come from immuneACCESS through TCRdb and include only in-frame sequences with V and J called. Some clones fail to appear in such tables; in the studies checked, an unresolved V gene covers under half of the shortfall, and the cause of the remainder is unknown. V and J calls and clone size are as listed in that table; D and trimming were resolved from the DNA. The sample table contains some 78,000 clones; only one count was recorded for more than 75% of them. The ten top clones hold approximately 23% of the sample.

Rearrangement joined TRBV10-1 to TRBJ2-3; 8 central bases correspond to TRBD2. The sequence derives from a woman aged 45-60 years in good health and CMV-seropositive. What was sequenced was PBMCs. This receptor has the CDR3 CASSVGAGGSTDTQYF. The DNA sequence reads TGCGCCAGCAGTGTGGGCGCGGGGGGATCCACAGATACGCAGTATTTT.